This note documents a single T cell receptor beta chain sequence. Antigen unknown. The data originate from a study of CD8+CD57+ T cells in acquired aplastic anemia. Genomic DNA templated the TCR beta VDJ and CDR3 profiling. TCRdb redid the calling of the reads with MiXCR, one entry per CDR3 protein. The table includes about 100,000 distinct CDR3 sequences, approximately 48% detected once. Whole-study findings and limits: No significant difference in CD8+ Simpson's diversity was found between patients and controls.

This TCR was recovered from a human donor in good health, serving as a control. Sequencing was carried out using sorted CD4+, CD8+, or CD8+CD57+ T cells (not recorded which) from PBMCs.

The CDR3 coding sequence is TGTGCCAGCAGCCAAGATATTTTGGCGGGCAGCCGTAAAGAGACCCAGTACTTC. It yields the protein CASSQDILAGSRKETQYF. This chain uses TRBV3-1 with TRBJ2-5; D possibly corresponds to TRBD2 (5 bases). CDR3 length equals 18 residues. Trimming removed 0 bases at V and 3 bases at J, with 20 bases between. Germline-derived CDR1 and CDR2 are LGHDT and YNNKEL (reference sequence).